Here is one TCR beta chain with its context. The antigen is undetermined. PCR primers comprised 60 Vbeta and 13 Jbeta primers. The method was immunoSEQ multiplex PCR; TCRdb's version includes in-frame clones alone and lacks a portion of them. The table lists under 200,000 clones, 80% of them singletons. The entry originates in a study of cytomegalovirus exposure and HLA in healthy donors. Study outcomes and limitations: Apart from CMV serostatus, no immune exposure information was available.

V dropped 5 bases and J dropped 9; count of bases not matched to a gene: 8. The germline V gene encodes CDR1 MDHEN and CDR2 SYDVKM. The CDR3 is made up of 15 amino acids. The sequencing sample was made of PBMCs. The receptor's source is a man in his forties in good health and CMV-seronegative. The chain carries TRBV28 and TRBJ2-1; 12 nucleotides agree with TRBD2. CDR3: CASSTSGGWAGEQFF. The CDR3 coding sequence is TGTGCCAGCAGTACTAGCGGGGGGTGGGCGGGTGAGCAGTTCTTC.